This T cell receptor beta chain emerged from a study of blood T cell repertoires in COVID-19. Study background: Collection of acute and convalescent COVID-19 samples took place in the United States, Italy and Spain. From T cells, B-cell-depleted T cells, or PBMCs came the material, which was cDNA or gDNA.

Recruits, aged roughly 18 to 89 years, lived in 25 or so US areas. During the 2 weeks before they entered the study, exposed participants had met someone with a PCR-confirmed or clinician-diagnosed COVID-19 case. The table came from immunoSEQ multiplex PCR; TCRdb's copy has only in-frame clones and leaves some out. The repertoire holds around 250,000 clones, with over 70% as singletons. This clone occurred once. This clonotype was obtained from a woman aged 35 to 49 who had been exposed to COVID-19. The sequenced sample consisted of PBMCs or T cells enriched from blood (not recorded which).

CDR3 protein: CASSLEEGHGYTF. Written as DNA, the CDR3 is TGTGCCAGCAGCTTAGAGGAGGGGCATGGCTACACCTTC. The chain recombines TRBV13 with TRBJ1-2; the D gene is possibly TRBD1 (5 bases). The CDR3 is made up of 13 amino acids. Germline loops: CDR1 PRHDT, CDR2 FYEKMQ (reference sequence). With 1 base removed from V and 6 bases from J, the gap between germline ends came to 9 bases. The variable domain in full, with the rest retrieved from reference TRBV13 and TRBJ1-2, is AAGVIQSPRHLIKEKRETATLKCYPIPRHDTVYWYQQGPGQDPQFLISFYEKMQSDKGSIPDRFSAQQFSDYHSELNMSSLELGDSALYFCASSLEEGHGYTFGSGTRLTVV.